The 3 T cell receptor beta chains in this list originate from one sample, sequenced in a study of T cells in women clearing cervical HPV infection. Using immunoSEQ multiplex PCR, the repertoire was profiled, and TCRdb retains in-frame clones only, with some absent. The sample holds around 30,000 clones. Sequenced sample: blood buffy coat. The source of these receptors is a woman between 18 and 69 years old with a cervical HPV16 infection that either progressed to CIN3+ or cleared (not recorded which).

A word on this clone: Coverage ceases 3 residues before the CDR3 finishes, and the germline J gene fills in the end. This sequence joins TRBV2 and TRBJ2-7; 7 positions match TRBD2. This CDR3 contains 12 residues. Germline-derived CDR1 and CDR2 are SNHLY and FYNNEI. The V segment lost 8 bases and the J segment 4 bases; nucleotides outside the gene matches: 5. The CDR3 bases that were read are TGTGCCAGCCGGGACTATTCTTACGAG. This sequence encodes CASRDYSYE. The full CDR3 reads CASRDYSYEQYF.

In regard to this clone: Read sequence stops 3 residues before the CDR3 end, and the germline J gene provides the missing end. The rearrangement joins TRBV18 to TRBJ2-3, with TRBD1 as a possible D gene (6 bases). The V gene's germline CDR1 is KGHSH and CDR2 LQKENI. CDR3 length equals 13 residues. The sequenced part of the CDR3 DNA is TGTGCCAGCTCACCCTCACAGGGTGGGACG. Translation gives CASSPSQGGT. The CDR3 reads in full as CASSPSQGGTQYF.

This CDR3 is CASSLARGPQHF. The DNA read from the CDR3 is TGTGCCAGCAGCTTAGCGAGGGGACCC. J is TRBJ1-5 and V is TRBV7-6, with D possibly matching TRBD1 (5 bases). The read is 3 residues too short to cover the CDR3 end, so that end is filled in from the germline J gene. Germline lookup yields CDR1 SGHVS and CDR2 FNYEAQ. The CDR3 extends over 12 amino acids.